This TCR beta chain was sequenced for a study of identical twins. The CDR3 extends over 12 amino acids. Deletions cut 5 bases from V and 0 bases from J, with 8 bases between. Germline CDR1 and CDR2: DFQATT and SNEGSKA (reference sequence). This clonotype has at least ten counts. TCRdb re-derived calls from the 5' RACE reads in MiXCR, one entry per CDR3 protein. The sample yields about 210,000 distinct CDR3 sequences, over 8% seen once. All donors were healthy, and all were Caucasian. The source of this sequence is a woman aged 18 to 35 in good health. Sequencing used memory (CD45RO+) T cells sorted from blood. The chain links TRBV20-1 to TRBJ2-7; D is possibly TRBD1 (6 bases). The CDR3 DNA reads TGCAGTGCTCCGGACAGCTCCTACGAGCAGTACTTC. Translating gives CSAPDSSYEQYF.